Below are 25 T cell receptor beta chains sequenced from a single sample in a study of identical twins. Using its own MiXCR run on the 5' RACE reads, TCRdb lists one record per CDR3 protein. Of roughly 1,500,000 distinct CDR3 sequences in the sample, around 29% were seen once. The material sequenced was cord blood. These receptors originate from a newborn girl in good health.

This clonotype occurred a few times. The chain joins TRBV19 to TRBJ2-3, with TRBD1 matching over 10 bases. This CDR3 has 14 residues. Germline loops: CDR1 LNHDA, CDR2 SQIVND (reference sequence). V lost 8 bases to trimming and J lost 4 bases; unmatched junction nucleotides: 6. The CDR3 is CASVRDRGADTQYF. CDR3 nucleotides: TGTGCCAGTGTCCGGGACAGGGGTGCAGATACGCAGTATTTT.

The chain links TRBV10-3 to TRBJ2-3; TRBD2 aligns across 16 bases. The germline gives CDR1 ENHRY, CDR2 SYGVKD. The CDR3 extends over 16 amino acids. V was pared by 6 bases and J by 4 bases, with 4 bases of the junction left unmatched. The CDR3 sequence is CAISGTSGRGPDTQYF. In DNA, the CDR3 is TGTGCCATCAGCGGGACTAGCGGGAGGGGGCCAGATACGCAGTATTTT.

The chain joins TRBV7-6 to TRBJ2-1; TRBD2 is a possible D gene (5 bases). This CDR3 spans 15 amino acids. The ends were cut back, 2 bases at V and 3 bases at J, with 11 bases in the middle. CDR1 and CDR2 (germline): SGHVS, FNYEAQ. The CDR3 region has the DNA TGTGCCAGCAGCTTATATTTAGGAGGCTACAATGAGCAGTTCTTC. It encodes CASSLYLGGYNEQFF.

The chain combines TRBV12-3 or TRBV12-4 with TRBJ2-5; the match to TRBD1 covers 11 bases. The closer fit of TRBJ2-7 to the DNA end suggests the J call may be wrong. There are 14 residues in the CDR3. This CDR3 reads CASSSGQGANEQYF. The CDR3 DNA reads as TGTGCCAGCAGTTCTGGACAGGGGGCGAACGAGCAGTACTTC.

A few counts support this clonotype. V and J are TRBV5-1 and TRBJ1-6; no clear D. CDR1 SGHRS and CDR2 YFSETQ come from the germline V gene. The V end was cut by 2 bases, the J end by 7 bases, with 7 bases between. This CDR3 contains 13 residues. CDR3: CASSFQSNSPLHF. The CDR3 DNA sequence: TGCGCCAGCAGCTTCCAGAGCAATTCACCCCTCCACTTT.

This clonotype was found a few times. The rearrangement joins TRBV5-4 to TRBJ2-1; D unresolved. CDR1 SGHNT and CDR2 YYREEE come from the germline V gene (reference sequence). Between the trimmed V and J ends, which lost 4 bases and 2 bases, there was a span of 13 bases. The CDR3 spans 15 residues. The CDR3 DNA sequence: TGTGCCAGCAGCCCACTCCCGAAGGCCTACAATGAGCAGTTCTTC. This sequence encodes CASSPLPKAYNEQFF.

This chain joins TRBV4-1 and TRBJ2-3; D unclear. This CDR3 is built from 18 residues. V was trimmed by 0 bases and J by 3 bases, leaving 19 bases between them. Per germline, CDR1 MGHRA and CDR2 YSYEKL. CDR3 coding DNA: TGCGCCAGCAGCCAAGATCTCCAAATCGGTGCGGTTACAGATACGCAGTATTTT. Translating gives CASSQDLQIGAVTDTQYF.

This clonotype was counted only a few times. The chain is built from TRBV20-1 and TRBJ2-3; 8 bases agree with TRBD2. V shed 5 bases, J shed 5 bases, and the junction held 12 bases outside the gene matches. There are 15 residues in the CDR3. Germline V gives CDR1 DFQATT, CDR2 SNEGSKA (reference sequence). CDR3 sequence: CSALRGSGKRDTQYF. The CDR3 bases are TGCAGTGCTCTCCGGGGTAGCGGGAAACGAGATACGCAGTATTTT.

The chain has TRBV12-3 or TRBV12-4 and TRBJ1-1; D remains ambiguous. There are 13 residues in the CDR3. The ends were cut back, 5 bases at V and 3 bases at J, with 10 bases in the middle. DNA of the CDR3: TGTGCCAGCAGTCCCGGTCGGTACACTGAAGCTTTCTTT. Protein sequence: CASSPGRYTEAFF.

The chain couples TRBV7-8 to TRBJ1-1, with D possibly TRBD1 on 6 matching bases. Trimming took off 4 bases at V and 4 bases at J, with 13 bases between the two ends. The CDR3 contains 14 residues. Germline V CDR1 and CDR2: SGHVS, FQNEAQ. CDR3 loop: CASSSSRGSTEAFF. DNA for the CDR3: TGTGCCAGCAGCTCCAGCAGGGGATCCACTGAAGCTTTCTTT.

The CDR3 loop reads CASSQDQGIFGGGYTF. The CDR3 nucleotides read TGTGCCAGCAGCCAAGATCAGGGGATCTTCGGAGGTGGCTACACCTTC. The rearrangement joins TRBV3-1 to TRBJ1-2, with D possibly matching TRBD1 (6 bases). Trimming left V 0 bases short and J 7 bases short, with 18 bases between. The germline V gene encodes CDR1 LGHDT and CDR2 YNNKEL (reference sequence). The CDR3 contains 16 residues.

This clonotype was seen only a few times. V gene TRBV10-3 combines with J gene TRBJ2-1; D may correspond to TRBD1 or TRBD2 (6 bases each). CDR3 length equals 15 residues. The germline V gene has CDR1 ENHRY and CDR2 SYGVKD. The V and J ends lost 4 bases and 4 bases respectively, with 14 bases between them. CDR3 amino acids: CAISVGGHFYNEQFF. The CDR3 DNA is TGTGCCATCAGTGTTGGGGGGCATTTTTACAATGAGCAGTTCTTC.

This clonotype was seen a few times. This chain joins TRBV20-1 and TRBJ2-7, with TRBD2 matching 10 bases. This CDR3 region has 17 residues. Germline V gene lookup returns CDR1 DFQATT and CDR2 SNEGSKA (reference sequence). V was clipped by 4 bases and J by 2 bases; unmatched bases: 14. The CDR3 protein is CSAMRLAGNPSPYEQYF. The CDR3 DNA sequence: TGCAGTGCTATGAGACTAGCGGGCAATCCTAGCCCCTACGAGCAGTACTTC.

This clonotype has at least ten counts. The rearrangement joins TRBV29-1 to TRBJ2-1; 8 nucleotides match TRBD2. The germline gives CDR1 SQVTM, CDR2 ANQGSEA. The V and J ends lost 6 bases and 0 bases, in that order; junction bases with no gene match: 1. The CDR3 loop spans 13 amino acids. CDR3 in DNA: TGCAGCGTGAGCGGGAGCTCCTACAATGAGCAGTTCTTC. It specifies CSVSGSSYNEQFF.

This clonotype occurred a few times. The chain is built from TRBV13 and TRBJ2-5, with unresolved D. CDR1 and CDR2 (germline): PRHDT, FYEKMQ (reference sequence). Trimming cost V 5 bases and J 2 bases, with 12 bases left between them. The CDR3 consists of 14 residues. The CDR3 DNA reads as TGTGCCAGCAGCCAGGCTCTAGAACAAGAGACCCAGTACTTC. Amino acids: CASSQALEQETQYF.

This clonotype appeared a single time. The J gene is TRBJ2-5, the V gene TRBV30; tentatively, D is TRBD2 (5 bases). The end of the DNA aligns better with TRBJ2-7, so the J call may be wrong. Germline V CDR1 and CDR2: GTSNPN, SVGIG (reference sequence). This CDR3 has 12 residues. This CDR3 reads CAWSVAAYEQYF. In nucleotides, the CDR3 is TGTGCCTGGAGTGTAGCGGCGTACGAGCAGTACTTC.

Concerning this clonotype: Mismatch with germline at one junction end may stem from a read error. The chain couples TRBV4-2 to TRBJ2-1; 9 nucleotides agree with TRBD2. This CDR3 spans 16 amino acids. Germline CDR1 and CDR2: LGHNA and YNFKEQ. The CDR3 sequence is CTSSQLSGGDYNEQFF. In DNA, the CDR3 is TGTACCAGCAGCCAACTTAGCGGGGGCGACTACAATGAGCAGTTCTTC.

This chain connects TRBV19 to TRBJ1-5; 9 bases line up with TRBD1. V shed 5 bases and J 2 bases; nucleotides not matched to a gene: 4. Germline V gives CDR1 LNHDA, CDR2 SQIVND (reference sequence). The CDR3 contains 15 residues. The CDR3 DNA sequence: TGTGCCAGTAGTTCCTGGACAGGGGGCAATCAGCCCCAGCATTTT. Translated: CASSSWTGGNQPQHF.

In regard to this clonotype: A much larger clone lies a single base off, so this may be a read error. This chain joins TRBV29-1 and TRBJ1-1; D not resolved. The V gene lost 5 bases and the J gene lost 1 base, with 5 bases spanning the gap. CDR1 SQVTM and CDR2 ANQGSEA come from the germline V gene. This CDR3 is built from 11 residues. The CDR3 DNA sequence: TGCAGCGTTAACACGAACACTGAAGCTTTCTTT. Residues: CSVNTNTEAFF.

The chain joins TRBV3-1 to TRBJ2-5, with 14 bases matching TRBD2. The germline V gene has CDR1 LGHDT and CDR2 YNNKEL (reference sequence). J was trimmed by 11 bases and V by 6 bases; bases with no gene match: 11. The CDR3 spans 15 residues. This CDR3 reads CASRGTSGRSNEQYF. The DNA for the CDR3 is TGTGCCAGCAGGGGGACTAGCGGGAGAAGCAATGAGCAGTACTTC.

In this sample, this clonotype turned up a few times. V and J are TRBV5-5 and TRBJ2-3, with 7 bases matching TRBD1. Losses at the gene ends were 5 bases for V and 7 bases for J; bases not matched to a gene: 13. This CDR3 has 15 amino acids. Germline V lookup: CDR1 SGHKS, CDR2 YYEKEE (reference sequence). This CDR3 is CASRPTGQTSYTQYF. The CDR3 DNA sequence: TGTGCCAGCAGACCTACGGGACAGACATCCTATACGCAGTATTTT.

At least ten counts were recorded for this clonotype. This sequence joins TRBV7-6 and TRBJ2-5; D is unresolved. Looked up from germline, CDR1 is SGHVS and CDR2 is FNYEAQ. The CDR3 runs to 13 residues. The V end lost 6 bases, the J end lost 0 bases, and 8 bases lay between the germline ends. The CDR3 sequence: CASSLQYQETQYF. The CDR3 DNA is TGTGCCAGCAGTTTACAGTACCAAGAGACCCAGTACTTC.

In this sample, this clonotype turned up many times. The chain couples TRBV14 to TRBJ1-2, with D unclear. Trimming took 6 bases from V and 2 from J, leaving 10 bases between them. The CDR3 extends over 13 amino acids. The germline V gene encodes CDR1 SGHDN and CDR2 FVKESK. This CDR3 is CASSPRSNYGYTF. The CDR3 DNA reads TGTGCCAGCAGTCCACGCTCAAACTATGGCTACACCTTC.

The chain recombines TRBV20-1 with TRBJ2-3, with TRBD1 identical over 10 bases. The V segment lost 0 bases and the J segment 14 bases; nucleotides outside the gene matches: 8. Germline values: CDR1 DFQATT, CDR2 SNEGSKA (reference sequence). The CDR3 is 13 amino acids. The chain's CDR3 is CSARDRRDRGRYF. As DNA, the CDR3 is TGCAGTGCTAGAGATAGGAGGGACAGGGGAAGGTATTTT.

The genes are TRBV20-1 and TRBJ1-2; maybe TRBD1 (5 bases). The CDR3 totals 14 residues. V shed 3 bases and J shed 4 bases, with 15 bases lying between them. CDR1 is DFQATT, CDR2 SNEGSKA, per germline (reference sequence). In DNA, the CDR3 is TGCAGTGCTAGCGTTATGGGGGGAACCTATGGCTACACCTTC. Amino acid sequence: CSASVMGGTYGYTF.